These T cell receptor beta chains were read from a single sample in a study of OX40 agonist ivuxolimab in advanced cancers. Generated by immunoSEQ multiplex PCR, the TCRdb table keeps only in-frame clones and is missing some. The sample lists tens of thousands of clones; 70% to 85% were seen once. Sequencing was performed on CD4+ or CD8+ T cells sorted from blood, taken in a trial of the OX40 agonist ivuxolimab. The receptors come from an adult with an advanced solid tumor such as melanoma, head and neck, liver or kidney cancer. Both conserved end residues are part of each CDR3.

v_gene	j_gene	CDR3aa
TRBV7-3	TRBJ2-1	CASSSRRQGPYNEQFF
TRBV5-1	TRBJ1-3	CASSEGTASGNTIYF
TRBV30	TRBJ2-7	CAWGTPTLQGQYF
TRBV28	TRBJ2-5	CASRFSGGAPGETQYF
TRBV4-2	TRBJ2-5	CASSQELAGGREYETQYF
TRBV2	TRBJ2-3	CASSAGIRTDTQYF
TRBV28	TRBJ1-1	CASSNIQGPNTEAFF
TRBV20-1	TRBJ1-1	CSAAQGHEAFF
TRBV28	TRBJ2-7	CASSLPDRREQYF
TRBV25-1	TRBJ1-1	CASSESWSEAFF
TRBV7-2	TRBJ2-1	CASSPTGNEQFF
TRBV4-1	TRBJ2-2	CASSMAGLPTGELFF
TRBV4-2	TRBJ1-4	CASSQGGGSNEKLFF
TRBV5-4	TRBJ2-1	CASSSGGPAGYNEQFF
TRBV6-5	TRBJ2-5	CASSYSGMSKTQYF
TRBV6-1	TRBJ1-1	CASSEVRAEAFF
TRBV19	TRBJ2-5	CASSALARQETQYF
TRBV7-2	TRBJ2-1	CASSLLGPLLYNEQFF
TRBV7-2	TRBJ2-3	CASRAGGSSDTQYF
TRBV9	TRBJ1-3	CASSVGFGQQYSGNTIYF
TRBV28	TRBJ1-6	CASRTGPVSPLHF
TRBV5-1	TRBJ1-2	CASSSGGVGGYTF
TRBV11-1	TRBJ2-3	CASSFRDSLTDTQYF
TRBV6-5	TRBJ2-3	CASSYVRRTSTDTQYF
TRBV5-4	TRBJ2-2	CASSLDRGRTGELFF
TRBV27	TRBJ1-5	CASSPPGGFNQPQHF
TRBV12-1	TRBJ2-3	CASSFRLAGGPTDTQYF
TRBV11-2	TRBJ1-2	CASSLDGQGRGYTF
TRBV7-9	TRBJ2-1	CASSPRTGGWNEQFF
TRBV5-5	TRBJ1-6	CASTLQIANSPLHF
TRBV7-2	TRBJ1-1	CASSKSKQGGTEAFF
TRBV7-2	TRBJ1-2	CASSPRSARTF
TRBV7-3	TRBJ2-2	CASSYDSGANTGELFF
TRBV4-1	TRBJ2-3	CASSQEDRASTDTQYF
TRBV18	TRBJ1-3	CASSPRTGRNTIYF
TRBV19	TRBJ2-3	CATLGRSGDTDTQYF
TRBV28	TRBJ2-5	CASSNRRGSETQYF
TRBV7-8	TRBJ2-6	CASSSFRDRGSSGANVLTF
TRBV11-2	TRBJ2-7	CASSLAGVLSYEQYF
TRBV11-3	TRBJ2-5	CASSPPGRQETQYF
TRBV4-1	TRBJ1-2	CASSQRTDRRYGYTF
TRBV6-5	TRBJ2-1	CASSSGQNNNEQFF
TRBV28	TRBJ1-2	CASSLGGSDGYTF
TRBV4-3	TRBJ2-5	CASSQLDRQTQYF
TRBV7-2	TRBJ2-1	CASSSEGPSGLRDEQFF
TRBV15	TRBJ2-2	CATSNQGAAGELFF
TRBV7-2	TRBJ2-1	CASSFRAPGNPGGYNEQFF
TRBV13	TRBJ2-5	CASSPGTGVIVGETQYF
TRBV4-3	TRBJ2-4	CASSQRAGDQNIQYF
TRBV2	TRBJ1-6	CASSQVGGASSPLHF
TRBV5-1	TRBJ2-4	CASKEGQGSNIQYF
TRBV5-1	NA	CASSPVSAVGQFPYEQYF
TRBV19	TRBJ2-5	CASSVLAGEETQYF
TRBV5-4	TRBJ2-3	CASSRPGRGGDTQYF